This T cell receptor beta chain stems from a study of control samples from healthy donors and cancer patients (dated by TCRdb to the early 2020s). Receptor amplification or capture employed the immunoSEQ multiplex PCR assay. Sourced from immuneACCESS, this table was stored by TCRdb with only in-frame sequences that have V and J called. A share of the clones is absent; for the studies checked, an unresolved V gene accounts for under half, and the remainder has no known explanation. The sample table lists 120,000 to 150,000 clones, more than 85% of them with a count of one. More than 4.5% of the sample lies in the top ten. V is reduced by 1 base and J by 0 bases, leaving a spacing of 12 bases between them. CDR1 and CDR2 (MDHEN, SYDVKM) derive from the germline V gene. Inclusive of the bounding cysteine and phenylalanine, the CDR3 is 17 residues long. The CDR3 DNA has 51 bases and is translated from base 1.

A note on this clone: It lacks a known antigen. No qualities accompany the bases; no much larger clone lies one base away.

The sample consisted of blood. The rearranged chain carries TRBV28 and TRBJ1-4; possibly the D gene is TRBD1, per 5 matching bases. The sequence was collected from a young man in good health. The CDR3 protein: CASSLSGQAATNEKLFF. The base sequence is TGTGCCAGCAGTTTATCGGGGCAGGCTGCAACTAATGAAAAACTGTTTTTT.